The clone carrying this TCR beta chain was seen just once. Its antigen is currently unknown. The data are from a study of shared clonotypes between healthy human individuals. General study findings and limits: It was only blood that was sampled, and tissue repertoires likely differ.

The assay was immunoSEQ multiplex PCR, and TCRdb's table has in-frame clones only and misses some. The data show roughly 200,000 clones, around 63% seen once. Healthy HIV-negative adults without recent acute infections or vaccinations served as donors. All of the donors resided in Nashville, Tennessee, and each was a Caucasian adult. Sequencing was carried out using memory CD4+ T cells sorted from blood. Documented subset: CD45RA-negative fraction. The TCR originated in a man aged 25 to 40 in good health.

In nucleotides, the CDR3 is TGTGCCAGCAGCCCCCGGGACAGCCTTCCCAAAAACATTCAGTACTTC. It yields the protein CASSPRDSLPKNIQYF. This chain connects TRBV7-9 to TRBJ2-4; 7 nucleotides agree with TRBD1. This CDR3 has 16 residues. The ends lost 5 bases at V and 2 bases at J; junction bases unmatched: 9. CDR1 is SEHNR and CDR2 is FQNEAQ in the germline V gene (reference sequence).